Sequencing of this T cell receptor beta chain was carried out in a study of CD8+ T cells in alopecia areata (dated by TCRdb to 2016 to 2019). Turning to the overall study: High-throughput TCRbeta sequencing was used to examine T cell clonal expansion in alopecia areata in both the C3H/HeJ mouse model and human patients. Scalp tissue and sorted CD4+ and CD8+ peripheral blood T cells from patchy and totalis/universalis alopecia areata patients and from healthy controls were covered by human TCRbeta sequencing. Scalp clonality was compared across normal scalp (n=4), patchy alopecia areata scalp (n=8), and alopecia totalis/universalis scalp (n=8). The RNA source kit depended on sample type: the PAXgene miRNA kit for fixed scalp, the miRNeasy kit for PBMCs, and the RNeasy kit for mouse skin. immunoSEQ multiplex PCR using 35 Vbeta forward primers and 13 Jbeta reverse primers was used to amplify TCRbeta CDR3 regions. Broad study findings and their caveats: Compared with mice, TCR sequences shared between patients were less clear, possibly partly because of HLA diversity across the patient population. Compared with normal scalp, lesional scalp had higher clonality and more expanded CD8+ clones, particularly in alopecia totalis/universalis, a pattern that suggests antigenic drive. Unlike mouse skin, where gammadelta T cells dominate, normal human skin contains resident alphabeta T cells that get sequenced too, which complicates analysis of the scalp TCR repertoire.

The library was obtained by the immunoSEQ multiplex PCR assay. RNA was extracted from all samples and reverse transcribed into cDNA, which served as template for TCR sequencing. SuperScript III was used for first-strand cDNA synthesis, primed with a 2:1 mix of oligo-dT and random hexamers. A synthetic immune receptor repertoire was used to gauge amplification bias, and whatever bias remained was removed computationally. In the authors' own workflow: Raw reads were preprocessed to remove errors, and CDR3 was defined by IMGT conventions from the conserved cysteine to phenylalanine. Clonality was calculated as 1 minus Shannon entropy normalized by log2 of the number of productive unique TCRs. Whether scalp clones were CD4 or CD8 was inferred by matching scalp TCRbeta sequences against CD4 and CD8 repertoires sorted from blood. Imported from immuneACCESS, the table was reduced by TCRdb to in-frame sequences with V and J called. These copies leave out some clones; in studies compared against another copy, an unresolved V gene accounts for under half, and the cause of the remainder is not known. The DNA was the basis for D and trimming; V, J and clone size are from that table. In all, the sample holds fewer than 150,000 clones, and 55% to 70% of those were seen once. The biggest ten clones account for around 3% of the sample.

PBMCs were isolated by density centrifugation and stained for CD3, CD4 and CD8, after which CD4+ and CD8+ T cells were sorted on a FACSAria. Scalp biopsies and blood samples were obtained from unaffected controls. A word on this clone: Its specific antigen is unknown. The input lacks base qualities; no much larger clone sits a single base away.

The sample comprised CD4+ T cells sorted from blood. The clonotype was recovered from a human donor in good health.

The base sequence is TGCGCCAGCAGTCAGTCCGGGACTAGCGGGACAGATACGCAGTATTTT. The resulting protein is CASSQSGTSGTDTQYF. The V gene is TRBV5-1 and the J gene is TRBJ2-3, with TRBD2 matching 12 junction bases. Including the terminal cysteine and phenylalanine, the CDR3 comprises 16 residues. Only the CDR3 DNA stays, 48 bases, in frame from base 1. CDR1 and CDR2, per the germline V gene, are SGHRS and YFSETQ. Germline trimming amounts to 5 bases on V and 3 bases on J, with 7 as the count of junction bases outside the gene matches.